A selection of T cell receptor beta chains follows, all from one sample in a study of blood T cell repertoires in COVID-19. This table comes from immunoSEQ multiplex PCR, and its TCRdb copy is limited to in-frame clones, with some not included. This table holds about 170,000 clones, roughly 84% found once. The source material was peripheral blood. The receptors stem from a woman aged 80 or over with active or convalescent COVID-19. The CDR3 runs from the conserved cysteine through the conserved F or W. A D gene is named only where the DNA matches it firmly. Where a row states a size, it is once, few, many or the class of an expanded clone; other rows omit it.

TRBV9	few	-	TRBJ2-1	CASSTDRGEQFF	TGTGCCAGCAGCACCGATCGGGGGGAGCAGTTCTTC
TRBV4-1	-	TRBD2	TRBJ2-1	CASSQEWTSEDEQFF	TGCGCCAGCAGCCAAGAGTGGACTAGCGAGGATGAGCAGTTCTTC
TRBV18	-	-	TRBJ1-2	CASSPAQKDYGYTF	TGTGCCAGCTCACCAGCTCAGAAAGACTATGGCTACACCTTC
TRBV5-4	-	TRBD1	TRBJ2-4	CASSSADRAIAKNIQYF	TGTGCCAGCAGCTCAGCAGACAGGGCTATCGCCAAAAACATTCAGTACTTC
TRBV3-1/TRBV3-2	-	-	TRBJ2-1	CASSPAWTTDNEQFF	TGTGCCAGCAGCCCCGCCTGGACTACCGACAATGAGCAGTTCTTC
TRBV4-2	-	-	TRBJ2-7	CASSHVIAGDFSYEQYF	TGTGCCAGCAGCCATGTTATTGCGGGCGATTTCTCCTACGAGCAGTACTTC
TRBV3-1/TRBV3-2	-	TRBD2	TRBJ2-1	CASSPGLANHYNEQFF	TGTGCCAGCAGCCCCGGACTAGCGAACCACTACAATGAGCAGTTCTTC
TRBV2	-	-	TRBJ1-3	CASRRTAGVASGNTIYF	TGTGCCAGCCGAAGGACAGCTGGGGTAGCCTCTGGAAACACCATATATTTT
TRBV7-2	-	TRBD1	TRBJ1-1	CASSLAAAGGTEAFF	TGTGCCAGCAGCTTAGCGGCGGCAGGGGGCACTGAAGCTTTCTTT
TRBV12-5	-	-	TRBJ2-5	CASGPSGEETQYF	TGTGCTAGTGGTCCCTCAGGGGAAGAGACCCAGTACTTC
TRBV28	-	-	TRBJ1-6	CASSLGQNNSPLHF	TGTGCCAGCAGTTTAGGACAGAATAATTCACCCCTCCACTTT
TRBV28	-	-	TRBJ1-6	CASSLPGSPLHF	TGTGCCAGCAGTTTACCGGGGTCACCCCTCCACTTT
TRBV5-1	-	-	TRBJ2-5	CASSSSRPRRETQYF	TGCGCCAGCAGCTCCTCACGTCCCAGGCGAGAGACCCAGTACTTC
TRBV6-1	-	TRBD2	TRBJ2-1	CASSEWRSGRLSEQFF	TGTGCCAGCAGTGAATGGCGTAGCGGGAGGCTTTCTGAGCAGTTCTTC
TRBV6-4	-	-	TRBJ1-5	CASSVDSNQPQHF	TGTGCCAGCAGTGTGGACAGTAATCAGCCCCAGCATTTT
TRBV9	once	TRBD2	TRBJ2-3	CASSVEGSGSWRDTQYF	TGTGCCAGCAGCGTAGAGGGTAGCGGGAGCTGGCGGGATACGCAGTATTTT
TRBV25-1	-	TRBD1	TRBJ2-7	CASSTGTGASYEQYF	TGTGCCAGCTCCACCGGGACAGGGGCTTCTTACGAGCAGTACTTC
TRBV10-3	-	-	TRBJ1-1	CATEGRGNTEAFF	TGTGCCACAGAAGGGAGGGGGAACACTGAAGCTTTCTTT
TRBV5-6	-	TRBD2	TRBJ2-5	CASSLGAGGLQETQYF	TGTGCCAGCAGCTTGGGCGCGGGAGGGCTCCAAGAGACCCAGTACTTC
TRBV10-1	-	-	TRBJ2-1	CASSETGYNEQFF	TGCGCCAGCAGTGAAACAGGGTACAATGAGCAGTTCTTC
TRBV6-1	-	-	TRBJ2-1	CASSEALFADEQFF	TGTGCCAGCAGTGAAGCACTCTTCGCCGATGAGCAGTTCTTC
TRBV5-8	-	-	TRBJ1-5	CASVPRDFSNQPQHF	TGTGCCAGCGTCCCCCGGGACTTTAGCAATCAGCCCCAGCATTTT
TRBV5-4	-	TRBD2	TRBJ2-2	CASSGGGGPLTGELFF	TGTGCCAGCAGCGGGGGCGGGGGGCCGCTCACCGGGGAGCTGTTTTTT
TRBV6-1	-	-	TRBJ2-5	CASSDWGGLETQYF	TGTGCCAGCAGTGATTGGGGGGGGCTGGAGACCCAGTACTTC
TRBV5-1	-	-	TRBJ1-4	CASSLWARAGTNEKLFF	TGCGCCAGCAGCTTGTGGGCCAGGGCAGGAACTAATGAAAAACTGTTTTTT
TRBV6-2/TRBV6-3	few	-	TRBJ1-2	CASSYVGSGYTF	TGTGCCAGCAGTTACGTAGGGAGTGGCTACACCTTC
TRBV27	once	-	TRBJ2-7	CASRNSGSYEQYF	TGTGCCAGCAGGAACAGTGGCTCCTACGAGCAGTACTTC
TRBV9	-	-	TRBJ2-7	CASSPRGNYEQYF	TGTGCCAGCAGCCCACGAGGAAACTACGAGCAGTACTTC
TRBV6-6	-	-	TRBJ2-7	CASSYFDWPYEQYF	TGTGCCAGCAGTTACTTTGACTGGCCCTACGAGCAGTACTTC
TRBV2	once	TRBD1	TRBJ2-5	CASITDRVGETQYF	TGTGCCAGCATTACGGACAGGGTAGGAGAGACCCAGTACTTC
TRBV7-9	-	TRBD1	TRBJ1-2	CASSPPRGGLVGRGYTF	TGTGCCAGCAGCCCACCAAGAGGGGGCCTTGTCGGTCGGGGCTACACCTTC
TRBV18	few	TRBD1	TRBJ1-1	CASSTKGASSEAFF	TGTGCCAGCTCAACTAAGGGGGCTTCTTCTGAAGCTTTCTTT
TRBV6-5	-	TRBD1	TRBJ2-7	CASNRQGSSYEQYF	TGTGCCAGCAATAGACAGGGTAGCTCCTACGAGCAGTACTTC
TRBV19	-	TRBD1	TRBJ1-2	CASRATGTNYGYTF	TGTGCCAGTAGAGCGACAGGGACTAACTATGGCTACACCTTC
TRBV7-9	-	-	TRBJ2-2	CASSLVFSVGTLNTGELFF	TGTGCCAGCAGCTTAGTTTTTTCGGTTGGGACTTTGAACACCGGGGAGCTGTTTTTT
TRBV19	-	-	TRBJ2-1	CASTPGHGTDEQFF	TGTGCCAGTACCCCGGGTCATGGTACGGATGAGCAGTTCTTC
TRBV4-2	once	-	TRBJ1-1	CASSQIGVSNTEAFF	TGTGCCAGCAGCCAGATAGGGGTCTCGAACACTGAAGCTTTCTTT
TRBV2	few	-	TRBJ1-5	CASSVVGTKAQPQHF	TGTGCCAGCAGTGTGGTCGGGACAAAGGCACAGCCCCAGCATTTT
TRBV28	-	TRBD1	TRBJ1-1	CASSWAQQGMNTEAFF	TGTGCCAGCAGTTGGGCCCAACAGGGGATGAACACTGAAGCTTTCTTT
TRBV4-2	few	TRBD1	TRBJ1-5	CASSHNTGQGGQPQHF	TGTGCCAGCAGCCATAACACGGGACAGGGTGGTCAGCCCCAGCATTTT
TRBV6-1	-	-	TRBJ1-5	CASSDAQAGQPQHF	TGTGCCAGCAGTGATGCGCAGGCGGGGCAGCCCCAGCATTTT
TRBV5-1	-	-	TRBJ2-7	CASSPGDELWAGGHEQYF	TGCGCCAGCAGCCCGGGGGATGAGCTCTGGGCAGGGGGGCACGAGCAGTACTTC
TRBV6-6	-	-	TRBJ1-6	CASSSGQIYNSPLHF	TGTGCCAGCAGTTCCGGACAGATTTATAATTCACCCCTCCACTTT
TRBV6-5	-	-	TRBJ2-7	CASSYRGGEQYF	TGTGCCAGCAGTTATCGGGGAGGCGAGCAGTACTTC
TRBV2	once	-	TRBJ2-2	CASKNRLSTGELFF	TGTGCCAGCAAAAACCGGTTGTCAACCGGGGAGCTGTTTTTT
TRBV2	-	-	TRBJ2-7	CASRLEGGNHEQYF	TGTGCCAGCAGACTCGAGGGCGGGAACCACGAGCAGTACTTC
TRBV18	-	TRBD1	TRBJ2-5	CASGLGGQGVSETQYF	TGTGCCAGCGGCCTAGGTGGACAGGGGGTTTCGGAGACCCAGTACTTC
TRBV10-3	-	TRBD2	TRBJ2-7	CAISGGGFGEQYF	TGTGCCATCTCCGGGGGGGGCTTTGGCGAGCAGTACTTC
TRBV5-1	once	TRBD1	TRBJ1-4	CASSPGQGYEKLFF	TGCGCCAGCAGCCCGGGACAGGGTTATGAAAAACTGTTTTTT
TRBV18	once	-	TRBJ2-3	CASSPPQSTDTQYF	TGTGCCAGCTCACCCCCACAGAGCACAGATACGCAGTATTTT
TRBV5-6	-	-	TRBJ2-7	CASTDGRATSSYEQYF	TGTGCCAGCACCGACGGCAGGGCGACGAGCTCCTACGAGCAGTACTTC
TRBV29-1	few	-	TRBJ2-1	CSVEFLPIDSTSYNEQFF	TGCAGCGTTGAATTTCTCCCCATCGACAGTACCTCCTACAATGAGCAGTTCTTC
TRBV5-4	-	-	TRBJ1-2	CASSGEAYGYTF	TGTGCCAGCAGTGGGGAGGCCTATGGCTACACCTTC